This T cell receptor (beta chain) derives from a study of cytomegalovirus exposure and HLA in healthy donors. Study context: A preliminary data release comprised approximately 85 million unique TCRs obtained from HLA-typed donors. Study results and limitations: The classifier reportedly diagnosed cytomegalovirus status with high sensitivity and specificity. One cluster of highly shared sequence variants probably arose as a sequencing artifact. An apparent linkage of common viral pathogens to several of the most significant clusters emerged in a later analysis.

Worth noting for this clone: Its antigen is not known.

PCR used 60 Vbeta primers and 13 Jbeta primers. Using immunoSEQ multiplex PCR, the repertoire was profiled, and TCRdb retains in-frame clones only, with some absent. Among about 110,000 clones listed, roughly 70% were seen once. Germline-derived CDR1 and CDR2 are SGHVS and FNYEAQ. CDR3 size: 13 residues. With V trimmed by 6 bases and J by 7 bases, 5 bases remained unmatched. This clonotype was obtained from a male donor in good health and CMV-seropositive. The chain uses TRBV7-6 and TRBJ1-1; 10 positions match TRBD1. Sequencing input: PBMCs. This CDR3 is CASRSGQGGEAFF. The CDR3 DNA reads as TGTGCCAGCAGAAGCGGACAGGGGGGTGAAGCTTTCTTT. Filled out from reference TRBV7-6 and TRBJ1-1, the complete variable domain reads GAGVSQSPRYKVTKRGQDVALRCDPISGHVSLYWYRQALGQGPEFLTYFNYEAQQDKSGLPNDRFSAERPEGSISTLTIQRTEQRDSAMYRCASRSGQGGEAFFGQGTRLTVV.